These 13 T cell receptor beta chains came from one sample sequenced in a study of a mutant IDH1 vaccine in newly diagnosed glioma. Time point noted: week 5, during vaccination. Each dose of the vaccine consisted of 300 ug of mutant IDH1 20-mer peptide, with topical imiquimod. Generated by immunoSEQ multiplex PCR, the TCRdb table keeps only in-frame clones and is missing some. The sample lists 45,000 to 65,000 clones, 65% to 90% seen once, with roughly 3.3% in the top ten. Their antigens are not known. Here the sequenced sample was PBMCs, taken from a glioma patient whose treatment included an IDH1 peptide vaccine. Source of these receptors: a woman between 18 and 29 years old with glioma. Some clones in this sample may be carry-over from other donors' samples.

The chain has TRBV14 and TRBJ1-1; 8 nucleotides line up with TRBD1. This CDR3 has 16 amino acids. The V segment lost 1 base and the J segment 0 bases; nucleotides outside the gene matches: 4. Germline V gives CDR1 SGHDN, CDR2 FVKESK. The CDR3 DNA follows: TGTGCCAGCAGCCAAGTGCACAGGGGGATGAACACTGAAGCTTTCTTT. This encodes CASSQVHRGMNTEAFF.

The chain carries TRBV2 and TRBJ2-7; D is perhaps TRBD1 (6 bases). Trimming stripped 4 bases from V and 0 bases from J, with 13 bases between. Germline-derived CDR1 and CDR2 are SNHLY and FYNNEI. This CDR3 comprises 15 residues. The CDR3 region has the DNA TGTGCCAGCAGTGTAAGACAGGTCTACTCCTACGAGCAGTACTTC. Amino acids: CASSVRQVYSYEQYF.

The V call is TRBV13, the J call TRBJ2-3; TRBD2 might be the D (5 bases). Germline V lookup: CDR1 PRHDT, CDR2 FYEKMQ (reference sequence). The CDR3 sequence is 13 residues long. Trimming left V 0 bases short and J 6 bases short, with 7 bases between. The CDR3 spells CASSLGPGDTQYF. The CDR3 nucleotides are TGTGCCAGCAGCTTAGGCCCGGGGGATACGCAGTATTTT.

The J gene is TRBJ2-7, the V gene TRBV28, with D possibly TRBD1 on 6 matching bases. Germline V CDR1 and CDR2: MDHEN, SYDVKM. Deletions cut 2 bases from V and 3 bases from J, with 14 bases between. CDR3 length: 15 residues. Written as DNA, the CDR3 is TGTGCCAGCAGTTTACCCGGGACAAAGGGCTACGAGCAGTACTTC. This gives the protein CASSLPGTKGYEQYF.

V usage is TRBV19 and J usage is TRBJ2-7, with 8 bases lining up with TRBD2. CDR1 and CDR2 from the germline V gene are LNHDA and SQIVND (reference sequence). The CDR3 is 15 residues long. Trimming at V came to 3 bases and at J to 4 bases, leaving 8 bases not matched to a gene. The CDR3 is CASSMLAGGPYEQYF. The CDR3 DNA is TGTGCCAGTAGTATGTTGGCGGGAGGACCTTACGAGCAGTACTTC.

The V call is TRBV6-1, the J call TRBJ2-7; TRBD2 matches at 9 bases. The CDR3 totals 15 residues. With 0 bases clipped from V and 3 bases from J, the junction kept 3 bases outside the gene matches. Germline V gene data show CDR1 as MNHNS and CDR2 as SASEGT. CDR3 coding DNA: TGTGCCAGCAGTGAAGCCCTAGCGGGGAGCTACGAGCAGTACTTC. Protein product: CASSEALAGSYEQYF.

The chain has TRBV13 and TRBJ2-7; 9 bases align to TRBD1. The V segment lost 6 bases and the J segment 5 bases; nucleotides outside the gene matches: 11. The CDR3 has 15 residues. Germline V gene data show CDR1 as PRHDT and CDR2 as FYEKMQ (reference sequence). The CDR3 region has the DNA TGTGCCAGCAGGTTATCCGGGACAGGGTCCCACGAGCAGTACTTC. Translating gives CASRLSGTGSHEQYF.

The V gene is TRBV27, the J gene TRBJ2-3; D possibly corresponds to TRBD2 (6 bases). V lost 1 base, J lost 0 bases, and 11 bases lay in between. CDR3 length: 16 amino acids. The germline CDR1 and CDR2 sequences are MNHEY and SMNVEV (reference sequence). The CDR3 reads CASSLWRESSTDTQYF. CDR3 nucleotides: TGTGCCAGCAGTTTATGGCGGGAATCTAGCACAGATACGCAGTATTTT.

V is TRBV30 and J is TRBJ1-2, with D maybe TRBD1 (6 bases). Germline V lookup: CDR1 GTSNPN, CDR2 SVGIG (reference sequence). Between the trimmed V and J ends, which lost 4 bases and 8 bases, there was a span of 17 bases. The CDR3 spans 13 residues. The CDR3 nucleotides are TGTGCCTGGAACGTACAGGGAATCTTCGGCTACACCTTC. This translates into CAWNVQGIFGYTF.

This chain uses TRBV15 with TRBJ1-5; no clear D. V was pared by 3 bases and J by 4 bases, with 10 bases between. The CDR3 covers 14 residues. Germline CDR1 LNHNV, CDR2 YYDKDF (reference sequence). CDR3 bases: TGTGCCACCAGCAGTTCACAAGGGAATCAGCCCCAGCATTTT. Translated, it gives CATSSSQGNQPQHF.

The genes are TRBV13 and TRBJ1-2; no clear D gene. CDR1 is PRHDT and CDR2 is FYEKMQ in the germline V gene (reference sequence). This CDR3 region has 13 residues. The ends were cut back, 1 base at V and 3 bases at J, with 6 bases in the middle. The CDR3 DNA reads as TGTGCCAGCAGCTTAGCTCACCACTATGGCTACACCTTC. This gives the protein CASSLAHHYGYTF.

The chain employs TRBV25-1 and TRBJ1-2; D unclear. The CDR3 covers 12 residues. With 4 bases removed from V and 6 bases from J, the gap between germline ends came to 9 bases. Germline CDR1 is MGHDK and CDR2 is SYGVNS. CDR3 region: CASSVGLNGYTF. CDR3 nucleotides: TGTGCCAGCAGTGTAGGGTTAAATGGCTACACCTTC.

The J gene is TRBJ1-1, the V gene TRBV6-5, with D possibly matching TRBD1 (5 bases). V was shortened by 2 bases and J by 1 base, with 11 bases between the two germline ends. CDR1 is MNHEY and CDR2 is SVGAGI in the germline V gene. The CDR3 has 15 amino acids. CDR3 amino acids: CASSYVGRSNTEAFF. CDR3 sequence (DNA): TGTGCCAGCAGTTACGTGGGACGATCGAACACTGAAGCTTTCTTT.